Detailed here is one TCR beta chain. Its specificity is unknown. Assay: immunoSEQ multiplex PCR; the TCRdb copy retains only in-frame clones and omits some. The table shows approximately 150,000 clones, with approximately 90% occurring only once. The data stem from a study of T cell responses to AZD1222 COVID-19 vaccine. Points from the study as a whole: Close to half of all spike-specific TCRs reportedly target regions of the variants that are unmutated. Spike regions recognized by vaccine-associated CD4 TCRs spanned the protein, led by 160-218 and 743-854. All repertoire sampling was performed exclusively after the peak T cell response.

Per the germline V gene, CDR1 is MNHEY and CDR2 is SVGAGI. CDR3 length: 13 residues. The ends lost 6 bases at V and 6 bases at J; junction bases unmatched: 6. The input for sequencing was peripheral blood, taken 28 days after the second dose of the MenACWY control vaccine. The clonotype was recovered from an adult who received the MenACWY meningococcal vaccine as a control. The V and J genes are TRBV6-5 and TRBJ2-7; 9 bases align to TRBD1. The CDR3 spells CASSRDRASEQYF. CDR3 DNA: TGTGCCAGCAGCCGGGACAGGGCGTCCGAGCAGTACTTC.